These 28 T cell receptor beta chains were sequenced from one sample in a study of blood T cell repertoires in COVID-19. Assay: immunoSEQ multiplex PCR; the TCRdb copy retains only in-frame clones and omits some. The data contain over 150,000 clones, approximately 86% of them singletons. Sequenced input: peripheral blood. These receptors came from a man in his sixties with COVID-19, enrolled during active disease.

The chain employs TRBV7-2 and TRBJ1-6; D gene unclear. Germline loops: CDR1 SGHTA, CDR2 FQGNSA. Between the trimmed V and J ends, which lost 2 bases and 8 bases, there was a span of 13 bases. The CDR3 contains 15 residues. The CDR3 bases are TGTGCCAGCAGCTTAACCCGTCTGAGCTATTCACCCCTCCACTTT. Protein sequence: CASSLTRLSYSPLHF.

The genes are TRBV7-6 and TRBJ2-1; TRBD1 matches at 9 bases. Germline CDR1 and CDR2: SGHVS and FNYEAQ. V lost 5 bases and J lost 9; bases outside the gene matches: 11. The length of the CDR3 is 15 residues. CDR3 nucleotide sequence: TGTGCCAGCAGCCCCGAAACAGGGGGCGGTTCTGAGCAGTTCTTC. As protein: CASSPETGGGSEQFF.

V gene TRBV11-2 combines with J gene TRBJ2-3, with D tentatively TRBD2 (5 bases). Germline V gene data show CDR1 as SGHAT and CDR2 as FQNNGV. V lost 0 bases and J lost 2, with 6 bases in between. The CDR3 is 14 amino acids. This chain's CDR3 is CASSLDGLTDTQYF. The CDR3 bases are TGTGCCAGCAGCTTAGACGGACTCACAGATACGCAGTATTTT.

As for this clone: Other DNA sequences in this specimen translate into the identical CDR3. The V call is TRBV20-1, the J call TRBJ1-5; D gene unclear. The germline CDR1 and CDR2 sequences are DFQATT and SNEGSKA (reference sequence). V was shortened by 5 bases and J by 7 bases, with 9 bases between the two germline ends. The CDR3 is made up of 11 amino acids. The CDR3 coding sequence is TGCAGTGCTTCCGGCGGACAGCCCCAGCATTTT. Protein sequence: CSASGGQPQHF.

The chain carries TRBV25-1 and TRBJ1-2; 9 bases agree with TRBD1. The germline V gene has CDR1 MGHDK and CDR2 SYGVNS. Trimming took 2 bases from V and 2 from J; bases not matched to a gene: 9. The CDR3 extends over 17 amino acids. CDR3 region: CASSEQIGQGNNYGYTF. The CDR3 DNA follows: TGTGCCAGCAGTGAACAGATCGGACAGGGGAACAACTATGGCTACACCTTC.

The chain combines TRBV7-2 with TRBJ2-3; D gene ambiguous. With 5 bases removed from V and 6 bases from J, the gap between germline ends came to 12 bases. The CDR3 has 13 residues. The germline CDR1 and CDR2 sequences are SGHTA and FQGNSA. The CDR3 reads CASSKKGRDTQYF. CDR3 bases: TGTGCCAGCAGCAAAAAAGGCAGGGATACGCAGTATTTT.

The chain employs TRBV6-5 and TRBJ2-5; 10 nucleotides line up with TRBD1. V gave up 6 bases and J gave up 6 bases; unmatched junction bases: 4. This CDR3 has 13 amino acids. Germline V gene data show CDR1 as MNHEY and CDR2 as SVGAGI. CDR3 residues: CASRGTGEQTQYF. Here the CDR3 DNA reads TGTGCCAGCAGAGGGACAGGGGAACAGACCCAGTACTTC.

This chain uses TRBV12-3 or TRBV12-4 with TRBJ1-1, with 9 bases fitting TRBD1. This CDR3 region has 13 residues. V was pared by 6 bases and J by 6 bases, with 5 bases of the junction left unmatched. Here the CDR3 reads CASRVQGASEAFF. The CDR3, as DNA: TGTGCCAGCAGAGTACAGGGGGCATCTGAAGCTTTCTTT.

Here the CDR3 reads CASSLLDFLKETQYF. For the CDR3, the DNA is TGTGCCAGCAGCCTCCTGGACTTCCTAAAGGAGACCCAGTACTTC. The chain joins TRBV3-1 (or the pseudogene TRBV3-2) to TRBJ2-5; a possible D gene is TRBD2 (5 bases). This CDR3 has 15 amino acids. Trimming removed 4 bases at V and 5 bases at J, with 17 bases between. The germline V gene has CDR1 LGHDT and CDR2 YNNKEL (reference sequence).

The genes are TRBV6-6 and TRBJ2-1; TRBD2 matches at 9 bases. This CDR3 is 15 amino acids long. After removal of 2 bases from V and 9 bases from J, the junction contained 8 bases not matched to a gene. The germline gives CDR1 MNHNY, CDR2 SVGAGI (reference sequence). The DNA of the CDR3 is TGTGCCAGCAGTTACGTTGCGGGGGGGCTGAGTGAGCAGTTCTTC. It is translated as CASSYVAGGLSEQFF.

This clone was detected only once. The V gene is TRBV4-3, the J gene TRBJ1-6; D may be TRBD1 (5 bases). The germline CDR1 and CDR2 sequences are LGHNA and YSLEER. V was clipped by 1 base and J by 13 bases, with 11 bases between them. The CDR3 length is 13 residues. CDR3 sequence reads: CASSQADKSPLHF. The CDR3 DNA reads TGCGCCAGCAGCCAAGCGGACAAATCCCCCCTCCACTTT.

This clone is a singleton in its sample. The chain uses TRBV10-3 and TRBJ1-2; TRBD1 is a possible D gene (5 bases). The CDR3 spans 18 residues. V was trimmed by 7 bases and J by 1 base, leaving 25 bases between them. Germline loops: CDR1 ENHRY, CDR2 SYGVKD. CDR3 coding DNA: TGTGCCATCACTGGGGGGGACCAGACAGTCCGGGGTAACTATGGCTACACCTTC. Translated, it gives CAITGGDQTVRGNYGYTF.

The chain recombines TRBV29-1 with TRBJ2-2, with D hard to call. Germline V lookup: CDR1 SQVTM, CDR2 ANQGSEA. The CDR3 is made up of 13 amino acids. V lost 6 bases and J lost 1, with 9 bases in between. The CDR3 protein is CSVKTENTGELFF. The CDR3 region has the DNA TGCAGCGTCAAAACAGAGAACACCGGGGAGCTGTTTTTT.

The chain joins TRBV7-9 to TRBJ1-2, with 8 bases identical to TRBD1. The CDR3 spans 16 residues. CDR1 is SEHNR and CDR2 is FQNEAQ in the germline V gene (reference sequence). V lost 4 bases and J lost 7; bases outside the gene matches: 14. DNA of the CDR3: TGTGCCAGCAGCTCTCAGGGGGCGGACAGTCTACTTGGCTACACCTTC. This encodes CASSSQGADSLLGYTF.

This chain joins TRBV3-1 (or the pseudogene TRBV3-2) and TRBJ2-1, with 8 bases matching TRBD1. The CDR3 is 15 residues long. Germline V gene data show CDR1 as LGHDT and CDR2 as YNNKEL (reference sequence). Trimming cost V 5 bases and J 2 bases; bases outside gene matches: 5. CDR3 DNA: TGTGCCAGCAGCTACGGACAGGGTCCCTACAATGAGCAGTTCTTC. This gives the protein CASSYGQGPYNEQFF.

The CDR3: CASSRSGPEKLFF. The DNA for the CDR3 is TGTGCCAGCAGTCGGTCAGGGCCTGAAAAACTGTTTTTT. This chain joins TRBV6-6 and TRBJ1-4, with D possibly TRBD1 on 5 matching bases. Trimming shortened V by 5 bases and J by 7 bases, and 11 bases separated the two germline ends. The CDR3 is 13 residues long. Germline V gene data show CDR1 as MNHNY and CDR2 as SVGAGI (reference sequence).

This rearrangement joins TRBV28 to TRBJ2-2; 12 bases fit TRBD2. This CDR3 has 17 amino acids. Germline values: CDR1 MDHEN, CDR2 SYDVKM. V lost 2 bases, J lost 7 bases, and 8 bases stayed unmatched. This CDR3 reads CASSLGLAGGRLGELFF. DNA of the CDR3: TGTGCCAGCAGTTTAGGGCTAGCGGGAGGGCGTCTCGGGGAGCTGTTTTTT.

The chain is built from TRBV28 and TRBJ2-7; 14 bases match TRBD2. Germline V CDR1 and CDR2: MDHEN, SYDVKM. This CDR3 has 15 amino acids. V gave up 4 bases and J gave up 4 bases; unmatched junction bases: 3. CDR3 nucleotides: TGTGCCAGCAGTTCCTGGACTAGCGGGAGGTACGAGCAGTACTTC. This gives the protein CASSSWTSGRYEQYF.

This rearrangement joins TRBV5-5 to TRBJ1-5, with D uncertain. Germline V gene data show CDR1 as SGHKS and CDR2 as YYEKEE (reference sequence). The CDR3 is made up of 15 amino acids. Trimming shortened V by 0 bases and J by 0 bases, and 7 bases separated the two germline ends. CDR3 nucleotides: TGTGCCAGCAGCTTGGGCCAGAATAGCAATCAGCCCCAGCATTTT. This sequence encodes CASSLGQNSNQPQHF. Drawing the rest from reference TRBV5-5 and TRBJ1-5, the complete variable domain is DAGVTQSPTHLIKTRGQQVTLRCSPISGHKSVSWYQQVLGQGPQFIFQYYEKEERGRGNFPDRFSARQFPNYSSELNVNALLLGDSALYLCASSLGQNSNQPQHFGDGTRLSIL.

The sample holds a few counts of this clone. The rearrangement uses TRBV11-3 and TRBJ1-1, with 9 bases matching TRBD1. This CDR3 has 17 residues. Germline loops: CDR1 SGHNT, CDR2 YENEEA. The ends lost 0 bases at V and 5 bases at J; junction bases unmatched: 10. The CDR3 nucleotides read TGTGCCAGCAGCTTAGATGGGGACAGGGTATCGGGTACTGAAGCTTTCTTT. As protein: CASSLDGDRVSGTEAFF. Based on the CDR3 plus reference TRBV11-3 and TRBJ1-1, the full variable domain is EAGVVQSPRYKIIEKKQPVAFWCNPISGHNTLYWYLQNLGQGPELLIRYENEEAVDDSQLPKDRFSAERLKGVDSTLKIQPAELGDSAVYLCASSLDGDRVSGTEAFFGQGTRLTVV.

This chain joins TRBV27 and TRBJ1-1; tentatively, D is TRBD1 (6 bases). Germline CDR1 and CDR2: MNHEY and SMNVEV (reference sequence). V was clipped by 6 bases and J by 5 bases, with 13 bases between them. The length of the CDR3 is 13 residues. The DNA for the CDR3 is TGTGCCAGCAGCTTGACAGGCGGAACTGAAGCTTTCTTT. Translating gives CASSLTGGTEAFF.

The V gene is TRBV12-3 or TRBV12-4, the J gene TRBJ2-5, with a possible D match to TRBD1 (6 bases). The CDR3 has 12 residues. V was trimmed by 6 bases and J by 5 bases, leaving 10 bases between them. The CDR3, as DNA: TGTGCCAGCAGACAGGGTCTCGAGACCCAGTACTTC. The encoded protein is CASRQGLETQYF.

The V and J genes are TRBV6-1 and TRBJ2-7, with D perhaps TRBD2 (7 bases). This CDR3 is built from 15 residues. From germline, CDR1 is MNHNS and CDR2 SASEGT. V shed 1 base and J shed 2 bases, with 12 bases lying between them. The DNA of the CDR3 is TGTGCCAGCAGTGAAGGGGGGGGCGGTCCCTACGAGCAGTACTTC. This gives the protein CASSEGGGGPYEQYF.

V and J are TRBV2 and TRBJ1-5, with 7 bases matching TRBD1. Germline values: CDR1 SNHLY, CDR2 FYNNEI. Germline trimming cut 7 bases from V and 4 bases from J; bases unmatched to any gene: 7. The CDR3 runs to 14 residues. The CDR3 protein is CASTVDRSNQPQHF. In DNA, the CDR3 is TGTGCCAGCACTGTGGACAGGAGTAATCAGCCCCAGCATTTT. The whole variable domain, filled in from reference TRBV2 and TRBJ1-5, reads EPEVTQTPSHQVTQMGQEVILRCVPISNHLYFYWYRQILGQKVEFLVSFYNNEISEKSEIFDDQFSVERPDGSNFTLKIRSTKLEDSAMYFCASTVDRSNQPQHFGDGTRLSIL.

This clone was seen a few times. The rearrangement uses TRBV5-8 and TRBJ1-4, with a possible D match to TRBD1 (5 bases). Looked up from germline, CDR1 is SGHTS and CDR2 is YDEGEE. The CDR3 is 14 residues long. V was clipped by 3 bases and J by 7 bases, with 13 bases between them. CDR3 DNA sequence: TGTGCCAGCAGCTCTGGACAAGCGGGTGAAAAACTGTTTTTT. Translating gives CASSSGQAGEKLFF.

The chain couples TRBV6-5 to TRBJ2-7, with D perhaps matching TRBD1 (5 bases). The length of the CDR3 is 15 residues. Germline CDR1 reads MNHEY; CDR2 reads SVGAGI. Trimming cost V 2 bases and J 0 bases, with 11 bases left between them. The CDR3: CASSYDQGNSYEQYF. The CDR3 DNA reads TGTGCCAGCAGTTACGACCAGGGAAACTCCTACGAGCAGTACTTC.

The V gene is TRBV3-1 (or the pseudogene TRBV3-2), the J gene TRBJ1-5; 7 positions agree with TRBD1. CDR1 is LGHDT and CDR2 is YNNKEL in the germline V gene (reference sequence). The junction had 4 bases not matched to a gene; V was cut back by 2 bases and J by 3 bases. The CDR3 runs to 15 residues. DNA of the CDR3: TGTGCCAGCAGCCAACAGGACAGGCCCAATCAGCCCCAGCATTTT. It codes for CASSQQDRPNQPQHF.

CDR3 sequence (DNA): TGTGCCAGCAGGCACTCGGGGACTTATAGCAATCAGCCCCAGCATTTT. Translating it yields CASRHSGTYSNQPQHF. The chain is built from TRBV28 and TRBJ1-5; possible D gene TRBD1, 5 bases. Trimming left V 6 bases short and J 0 bases short, with 15 bases between. Germline CDR1 is MDHEN and CDR2 is SYDVKM. The CDR3 contains 16 residues.